These 17 T cell receptor beta chains share one sample of origin, sequenced in a study of cytomegalovirus exposure and HLA in healthy donors. PCR primers comprised 60 Vbeta and 13 Jbeta primers. The protocol was immunoSEQ multiplex PCR, while the TCRdb copy is restricted to in-frame clones and leaves out a portion. Of over 200,000 clones in the sample, around 85% are singletons; the top ten hold roughly 1.3%. The material sequenced was PBMCs. These receptors were taken from a human donor in good health.

The rearrangement links TRBV28 to TRBJ1-1, with 7 bases that match TRBD1. The CDR3 covers 14 residues. Germline V gene sequence: CDR1 MDHEN, CDR2 SYDVKM. V shed 6 bases and J 1 base; nucleotides not matched to a gene: 5. For the CDR3, the DNA is TGTGCCAGCAGACGACAGGGTACGAACACTGAAGCTTTCTTT. This translates into CASRRQGTNTEAFF.

The rearrangement joins TRBV14 to TRBJ1-5; D might be TRBD1 (5 bases). With 0 bases removed from V and 0 bases from J, the gap between germline ends came to 9 bases. Germline loops: CDR1 SGHDN, CDR2 FVKESK. The CDR3 spans 16 residues. The chain's CDR3 is CASSQDFRDSNQPQHF. The CDR3 DNA reads TGTGCCAGCAGCCAAGATTTCAGGGATAGCAATCAGCCCCAGCATTTT.

The J gene is TRBJ2-1, the V gene TRBV5-5, with D unresolved. Germline V gene lookup returns CDR1 SGHKS and CDR2 YYEKEE (reference sequence). The V and J ends lost 4 bases and 8 bases respectively, with 16 bases between them. CDR3 length: 14 residues. The CDR3 DNA follows: TGTGCCAGCAGCCACGGTAGCCCTCGGGATGAGCAGTTCTTC. Translated: CASSHGSPRDEQFF.

The V call is TRBV19, the J call TRBJ2-2, with D possibly TRBD1 on 5 matching bases. CDR1 and CDR2 (germline): LNHDA, SQIVND (reference sequence). Trimming removed 0 bases at V and 5 bases at J, with 7 bases between. The CDR3 is 14 amino acids. CDR3 region: CASSIDPGTGELFF. As DNA, the CDR3 is TGTGCCAGTAGTATAGACCCAGGGACCGGGGAGCTGTTTTTT.

This chain links TRBV21-1 with TRBJ2-7; TRBD1, as called in the table, went unchecked against the DNA. TRBV21-1 is assigned pseudogene status. This CDR3 region has 17 residues. The CDR3 loop reads CASSKVTREIVRGEQYF. The CDR3 coding sequence is TGTGCCAGCAGCAAAGTAACCCGGGAAATCGTTAGGGGGGAGCAGTACTTC.

The chain combines TRBV5-4 with TRBJ1-1; 8 bases match TRBD1. Germline CDR1 SGHNT, CDR2 YYREEE (reference sequence). This CDR3 is built from 16 residues. The V gene end was trimmed by 4 bases and the J gene end by 2 bases; junction bases not matched to a gene: 10. The CDR3: CASSPTGGARNTEAFF. The CDR3 nucleotides are TGTGCCAGCAGCCCCACAGGGGGGGCCAGAAACACTGAAGCTTTCTTT.

The V call is TRBV5-1, the J call TRBJ1-6, with 8 bases fitting TRBD1. Germline V lookup: CDR1 SGHRS, CDR2 YFSETQ. The CDR3 is 14 amino acids. V trimming: 3 bases; J trimming: 11 bases; junction bases outside the gene matches: 7. CDR3 nucleotide sequence: TGCGCCAGCAGCTCGGGACAGGTTTTGGCACCCCTCCACTTT. This gives the protein CASSSGQVLAPLHF.

The V gene is TRBV6-6, the J gene TRBJ2-1; 11 bases line up with TRBD2. CDR3 length: 16 residues. V shed 4 bases and J 4 bases; nucleotides not matched to a gene: 6. Germline values: CDR1 MNHNY, CDR2 SVGAGI (reference sequence). The chain's CDR3 is CASSSSLAGAYNEQFF. CDR3 bases: TGTGCCAGCAGTTCCTCACTAGCGGGAGCTTACAATGAGCAGTTCTTC.

The chain joins TRBV5-1 to TRBJ2-1; perhaps TRBD2 as D (5 bases). The germline V and J ends were trimmed by 0 bases and 7 bases, with 11 bases remaining between them. This CDR3 is 14 amino acids long. The germline V gene has CDR1 SGHRS and CDR2 YFSETQ. The CDR3 region has the DNA TGCGCCAGCAGCTTGGGAGGGAGTATGAATGAGCAGTTCTTC. It codes for CASSLGGSMNEQFF.

This chain links TRBV10-3 with TRBJ2-7; 11 bases agree with TRBD1. This CDR3 comprises 14 residues. V dropped 6 bases and J dropped 6; count of bases not matched to a gene: 7. Germline-derived CDR1 and CDR2 are ENHRY and SYGVKD. Here the CDR3 DNA reads TGTGCCATCAGGGCCGGGACAGGGGGTAGCGAGCAGTACTTC. This sequence encodes CAIRAGTGGSEQYF.

Concerning this clone itself: The sample contains more than one DNA sequence encoding this CDR3. This sequence joins TRBV9 and TRBJ2-7; no definite D call. This CDR3 is 15 amino acids long. V was shortened by 0 bases and J by 0 bases, with 10 bases between the two germline ends. Germline assignment: CDR1 SGDLS and CDR2 YYNGEE. The CDR3 region has the DNA TGTGCCAGCAGCGTAGGGGCGCCAAGCTCCTACGAGCAGTACTTC. It yields the protein CASSVGAPSSYEQYF.

The V call is TRBV7-9, the J call TRBJ2-3; TRBD2 agrees at 11 bases. This CDR3 spans 17 amino acids. The junction had 6 bases not matched to a gene; V was cut back by 1 base and J by 3 bases. CDR1 SEHNR and CDR2 FQNEAQ come from the germline V gene (reference sequence). The CDR3 DNA sequence: TGTGCCAGCAGCTTAGGTTCACTAGCGGGAGATACAGATACGCAGTATTTT. Protein product: CASSLGSLAGDTDTQYF.

The chain joins TRBV6-5 to TRBJ2-1; 8 bases align to TRBD1. Germline V gene lookup returns CDR1 MNHEY and CDR2 SVGAGI. This CDR3 spans 13 amino acids. V lost 4 bases, J lost 8 bases, and 4 bases stayed unmatched. DNA for the CDR3: TGTGCCAGCAGTTTCGGACAGGGCTATGAGCAGTTCTTC. It is translated as CASSFGQGYEQFF.

CDR3 loop: CASSQEGAGGGGSGANVLTF. In nucleotides, the CDR3 is TGCGCCAGCAGCCAAGAAGGGGCAGGGGGCGGTGGATCTGGGGCCAACGTCCTGACTTTC. The V gene is TRBV4-1, the J gene TRBJ2-6, with 8 bases fitting TRBD1. The CDR3 sequence is 20 residues long. CDR1 and CDR2 from the germline V gene are MGHRA and YSYEKL. Trimming removed 0 bases from V and 1 base from J; junction bases left unmatched: 11.

The rearrangement uses TRBV4-3 and TRBJ2-5; 8 bases agree with TRBD1. The J segment lost 2 bases and the V segment lost 1 base, leaving 6 bases of the junction unmatched. The germline V gene encodes CDR1 LGHNA and CDR2 YSLEER. The CDR3 totals 16 residues. The CDR3 DNA is TGCGCCAGCAGCCAAGGTTACAACAGGGGGCAAGAGACCCAGTACTTC. Its protein product is CASSQGYNRGQETQYF.

The chain joins TRBV19 to TRBJ1-3; possible D gene TRBD1, 6 bases. V was clipped by 5 bases and J by 0 bases, with 14 bases between them. Germline CDR1 and CDR2: LNHDA and SQIVND (reference sequence). The CDR3 is 16 residues long. For the CDR3, the DNA is TGTGCCAGTAGTGTCGAACAGGGCAGCTCTGGAAACACCATATATTTT. This gives the protein CASSVEQGSSGNTIYF.

This clone was seen once. V usage is TRBV6-1 and J usage is TRBJ2-7; the match to TRBD1 covers 10 bases. Germline trimming cut 6 bases from V and 6 bases from J; bases unmatched to any gene: 11. This CDR3 contains 15 residues. Germline V CDR1 and CDR2: MNHNS, SASEGT. CDR3 loop: CASRPQVTGGIEQYF. The CDR3 DNA follows: TGTGCCAGCAGGCCCCAAGTGACAGGGGGCATCGAGCAGTACTTC.